The T cell receptor beta chain under discussion was sequenced for a study of T cell responses to AZD1222 COVID-19 vaccine. Comment on this clone: Its matching antigen is unknown.

Clones were sequenced by immunoSEQ multiplex PCR, and TCRdb holds only the in-frame ones, with some missing. The sample yields about 140,000 clones, about 90% seen once. CDR3 length: 13 residues. Deletions cut 7 bases from V and 4 bases from J, with 13 bases between. The V gene's germline CDR1 is MNHNS and CDR2 SASEGT. Study-level results: Spike as a whole was targeted by vaccine-associated CD4 TCRs, dominant at 160-218 and 743-854.

The chain uses TRBV6-1 and TRBJ1-1, with no clear D. This receptor was obtained from an adult who received the AZD1222 COVID-19 vaccine. The source material was peripheral blood, sampled 28 days after the second AZD1222 dose. CDR3 protein: CASTEPPITEAFF. CDR3 nucleotide sequence: TGTGCCAGCACAGAACCTCCGATCACTGAAGCTTTCTTT.